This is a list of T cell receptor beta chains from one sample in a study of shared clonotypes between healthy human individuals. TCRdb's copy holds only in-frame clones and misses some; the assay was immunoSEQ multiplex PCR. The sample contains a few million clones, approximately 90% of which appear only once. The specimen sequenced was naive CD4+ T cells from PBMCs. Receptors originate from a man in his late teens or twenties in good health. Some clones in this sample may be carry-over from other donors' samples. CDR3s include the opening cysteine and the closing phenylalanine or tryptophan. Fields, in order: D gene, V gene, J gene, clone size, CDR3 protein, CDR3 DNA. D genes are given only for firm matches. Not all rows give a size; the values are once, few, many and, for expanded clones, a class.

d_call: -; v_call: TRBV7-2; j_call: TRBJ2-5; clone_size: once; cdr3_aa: CASSFLETQYF; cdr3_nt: TGTGCCAGCAGCTTCCTAGAGACCCAGTACTTC
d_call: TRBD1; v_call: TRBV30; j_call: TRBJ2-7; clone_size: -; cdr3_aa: CAWNNQRGQGAYEQYF; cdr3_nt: TGTGCCTGGAATAATCAGAGGGGACAGGGGGCTTACGAGCAGTACTTC
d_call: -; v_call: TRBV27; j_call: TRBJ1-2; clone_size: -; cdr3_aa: CASSLSQGYGYTF; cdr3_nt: TGTGCCAGCAGTTTATCCCAGGGCTATGGCTACACCTTC
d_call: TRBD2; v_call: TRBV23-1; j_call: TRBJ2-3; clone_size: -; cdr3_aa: CASSQRVRASGSRDTQYF; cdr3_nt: TGCGCCAGCAGTCAAAGGGTAAGGGCTAGCGGGAGTAGGGATACGCAGTATTTT
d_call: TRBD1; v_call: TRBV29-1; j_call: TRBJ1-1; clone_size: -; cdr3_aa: CSVFWAPGTEGAFF; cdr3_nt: TGCAGCGTATTTTGGGCCCCCGGGACAGAAGGGGCTTTCTTT
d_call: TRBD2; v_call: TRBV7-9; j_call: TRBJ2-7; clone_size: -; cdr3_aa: CASSGWGREGTYEQYF; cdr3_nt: TGTGCCAGCAGCGGCTGGGGGCGGGAGGGGACCTACGAGCAGTACTTC
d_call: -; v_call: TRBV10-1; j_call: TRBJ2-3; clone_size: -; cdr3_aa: CASSADYSKKGDTQYF; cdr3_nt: TGCGCCAGCAGTGCGGATTACTCCAAAAAGGGAGATACGCAGTATTTT
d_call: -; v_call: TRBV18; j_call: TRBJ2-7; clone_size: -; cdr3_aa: CASSPPAGSSYEQYF; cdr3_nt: TGTGCCAGCTCACCACCCGCCGGGAGCTCCTACGAGCAGTACTTC
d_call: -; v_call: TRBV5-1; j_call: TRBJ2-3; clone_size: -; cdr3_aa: CASSLAFGGSTDTQYF; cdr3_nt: TGCGCCAGCAGCTTGGCGTTTGGGGGGAGCACAGATACGCAGTATTTT
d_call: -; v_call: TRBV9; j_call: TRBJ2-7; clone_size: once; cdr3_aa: CASSPPTGNYEQYF; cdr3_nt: TGTGCCAGCAGCCCCCCCACAGGCAACTACGAGCAGTACTTC
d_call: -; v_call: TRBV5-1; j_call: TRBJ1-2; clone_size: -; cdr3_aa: CASSFHSRNGYTF; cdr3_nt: TGCGCCAGCAGCTTCCACAGTAGGAACGGCTACACCTTC
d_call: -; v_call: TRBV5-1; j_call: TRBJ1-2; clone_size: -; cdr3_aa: CASNEPGYYGYTF; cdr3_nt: TGCGCCAGCAACGAACCGGGGTACTATGGCTACACCTTC
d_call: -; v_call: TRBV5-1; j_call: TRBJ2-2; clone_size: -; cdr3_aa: CASGAGLNTGELFF; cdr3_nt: TGCGCCAGCGGCGCAGGGTTGAACACCGGGGAGCTGTTTTTT
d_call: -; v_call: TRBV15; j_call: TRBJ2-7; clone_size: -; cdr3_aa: CATSRETEQYF; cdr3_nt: TGTGCCACCAGCAGAGAAACCGAGCAGTACTTC
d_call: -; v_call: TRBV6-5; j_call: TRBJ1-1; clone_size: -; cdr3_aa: CASTKTGQNTEAFF; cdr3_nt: TGTGCCAGCACCAAGACAGGCCAAAACACTGAAGCTTTCTTT
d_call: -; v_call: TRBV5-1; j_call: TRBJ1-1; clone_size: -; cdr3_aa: CASSGRGGNTEAFF; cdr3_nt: TGCGCCAGCAGCGGACGGGGTGGGAACACTGAAGCTTTCTTT
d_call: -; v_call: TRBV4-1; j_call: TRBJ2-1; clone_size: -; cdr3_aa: CASSHTGSLYNEQFF; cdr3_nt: TGCGCCAGCAGCCACACAGGGAGCCTCTACAATGAGCAGTTCTTC
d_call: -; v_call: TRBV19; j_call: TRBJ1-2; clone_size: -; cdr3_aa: CASGPVDLRGGYTF; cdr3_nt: TGTGCCAGTGGGCCCGTGGATCTGCGTGGAGGCTACACCTTC
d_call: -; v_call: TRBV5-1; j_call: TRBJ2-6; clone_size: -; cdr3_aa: CASSLDANVLTF; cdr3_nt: TGCGCCAGCAGCTTGGATGCCAACGTCCTGACTTTC
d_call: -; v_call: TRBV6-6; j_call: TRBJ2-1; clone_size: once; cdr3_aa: CASSSGYNEQFF; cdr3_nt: TGTGCCAGCAGCTCGGGGTACAATGAGCAGTTCTTC
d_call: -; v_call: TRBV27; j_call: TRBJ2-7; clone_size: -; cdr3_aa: CASSLSGYRANYEQYF; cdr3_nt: TGTGCCAGCAGTTTATCTGGCTACAGGGCCAATTACGAGCAGTACTTC
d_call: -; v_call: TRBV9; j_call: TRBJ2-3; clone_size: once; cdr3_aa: CASSYSTDTQYF; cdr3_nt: TGTGCCAGCAGCTATAGCACAGATACGCAGTATTTT
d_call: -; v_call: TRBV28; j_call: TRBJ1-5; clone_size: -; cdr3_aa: CASSLLTFMGGRGNQPQHF; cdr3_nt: TGTGCCAGCAGTTTATTAACCTTCATGGGGGGCCGGGGAAATCAGCCCCAGCATTTT
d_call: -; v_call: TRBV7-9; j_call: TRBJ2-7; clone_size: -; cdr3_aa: CASSLRPTETYEQYF; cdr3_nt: TGTGCCAGCAGCCTGAGACCCACGGAGACCTACGAGCAGTACTTC
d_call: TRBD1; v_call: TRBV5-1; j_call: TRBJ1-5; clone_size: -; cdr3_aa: CASSPGQLNQPQHF; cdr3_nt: TGCGCCAGCAGCCCGGGACAGCTTAATCAGCCCCAGCATTTT
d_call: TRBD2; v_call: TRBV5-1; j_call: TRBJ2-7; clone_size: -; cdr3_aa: CASSLSAGGGYEQYF; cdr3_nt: TGCGCCAGCAGCTTGTCAGCGGGAGGGGGGTACGAGCAGTACTTC
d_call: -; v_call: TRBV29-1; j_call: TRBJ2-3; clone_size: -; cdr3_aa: CSVESISGPRPF; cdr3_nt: TGCAGCGTTGAGAGTATCTCGGGTCCCCGCCCCTTT
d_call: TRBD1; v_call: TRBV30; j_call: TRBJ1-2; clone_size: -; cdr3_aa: CACRDRGLYGYTF; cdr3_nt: TGTGCCTGTCGGGACAGGGGGCTCTATGGCTACACCTTC
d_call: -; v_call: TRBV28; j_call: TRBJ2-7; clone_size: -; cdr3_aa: CASSFVVPYEQYF; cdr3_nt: TGTGCCAGCAGTTTTGTAGTTCCCTACGAGCAGTACTTC
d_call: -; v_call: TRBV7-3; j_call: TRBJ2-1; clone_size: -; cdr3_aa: CASSPFQSDNEQFF; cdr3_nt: TGTGCCAGCAGCCCCTTCCAAAGCGACAATGAGCAGTTCTTC
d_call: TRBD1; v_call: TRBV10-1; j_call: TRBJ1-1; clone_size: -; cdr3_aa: CASSDKGQGSEAFF; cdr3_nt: TGCGCCAGCAGTGATAAAGGACAGGGATCTGAAGCTTTCTTT
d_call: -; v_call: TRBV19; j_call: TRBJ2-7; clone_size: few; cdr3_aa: CASSTGTSTYEQYF; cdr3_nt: TGTGCCAGTAGTACCGGGACATCCACCTACGAGCAGTACTTC
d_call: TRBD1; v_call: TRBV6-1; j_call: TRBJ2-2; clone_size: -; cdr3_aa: CASRWTGGSAGELFF; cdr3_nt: TGTGCCAGCCGATGGACAGGGGGAAGCGCCGGGGAGCTGTTTTTT
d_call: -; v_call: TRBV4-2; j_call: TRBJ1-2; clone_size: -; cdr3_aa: CASSHVSLYEFYGYTF; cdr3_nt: TGTGCCAGCAGCCATGTTTCTCTCTATGAGTTCTATGGCTACACCTTC
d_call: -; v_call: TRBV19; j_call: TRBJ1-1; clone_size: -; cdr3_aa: CASSITGNTEAFF; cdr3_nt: TGTGCCAGTAGTATCACAGGGAACACTGAAGCTTTCTTT
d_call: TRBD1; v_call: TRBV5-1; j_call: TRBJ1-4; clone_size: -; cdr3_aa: CASSTTGRHEKLFF; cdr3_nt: TGCGCCAGCAGCACGACAGGGAGGCACGAAAAACTGTTTTTT
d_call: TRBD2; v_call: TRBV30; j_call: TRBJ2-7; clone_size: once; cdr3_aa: CAWSVSAGGYEQYF; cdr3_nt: TGTGCCTGGAGTGTCTCCGCGGGGGGTTACGAGCAGTACTTC
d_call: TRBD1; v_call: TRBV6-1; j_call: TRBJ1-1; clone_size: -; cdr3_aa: CASSEPGTGAGTEAFF; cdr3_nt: TGTGCCAGCAGTGAACCAGGGACAGGGGCGGGCACTGAAGCTTTCTTT
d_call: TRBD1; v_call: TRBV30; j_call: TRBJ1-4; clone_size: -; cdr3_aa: CAWSNTGGTNEKLFF; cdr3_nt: TGTGCCTGGAGCAACACAGGGGGAACTAATGAAAAACTGTTTTTT
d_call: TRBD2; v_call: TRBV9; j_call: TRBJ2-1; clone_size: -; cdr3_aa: CASSQTSGTLNEQFF; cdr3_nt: TGTGCCAGCAGCCAGACTAGCGGCACCCTCAATGAGCAGTTCTTC
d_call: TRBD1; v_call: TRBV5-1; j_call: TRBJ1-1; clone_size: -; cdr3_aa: CASSFNRGAAEAFF; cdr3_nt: TGCGCCAGCAGCTTCAACAGGGGAGCAGCTGAAGCTTTCTTT
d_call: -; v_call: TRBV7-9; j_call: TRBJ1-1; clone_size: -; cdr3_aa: CASANTEAFF; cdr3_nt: TGTGCCAGCGCTAACACTGAAGCTTTCTTT
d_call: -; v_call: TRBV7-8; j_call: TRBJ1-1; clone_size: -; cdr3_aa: CASSLSLQASTEAFF; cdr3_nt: TGTGCCAGCAGCTTAAGTTTGCAGGCTAGTACTGAAGCTTTCTTT
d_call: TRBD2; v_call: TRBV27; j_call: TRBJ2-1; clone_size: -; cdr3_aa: CASSFYGRALNEQFF; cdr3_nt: TGTGCCAGCAGTTTCTACGGGAGGGCCCTCAATGAGCAGTTCTTC